This T cell receptor beta chain was observed in a study of blood T cell repertoires in COVID-19. Study at large: PBMCs, B-cell-depleted T cells, or T cells were the source of the cDNA or gDNA that made up the material.

Authors' data handling: Scientists estimated how many nucleated cells there were by amplifying reference gene primers. TCRdb's copy holds only in-frame clones and misses some; the assay was immunoSEQ multiplex PCR. The DNA gave D and trimming, while V, J and clone size come from that table. This sample carries roughly 280,000 clones, 85% to 90% of them seen once, and the ten largest clones take approximately 2.5%. From germline, CDR1 is LNHDA and CDR2 SQIVND (reference sequence). The CDR3 spans 14 residues. Trimming cost V 8 bases and J 3 bases; bases outside gene matches: 5. This TCR was recovered from a woman aged 18-29 years who had recovered from COVID-19. Sequenced material: PBMCs or T cells enriched from blood (not recorded which). The chain has TRBV19 and TRBJ2-4; TRBD1 agrees at 9 bases. CDR3 sequence (DNA): TGTGCCAGTGAGACAGGGGGAAGCAAAAACATTCAGTACTTC. Translating gives CASETGGSKNIQYF.